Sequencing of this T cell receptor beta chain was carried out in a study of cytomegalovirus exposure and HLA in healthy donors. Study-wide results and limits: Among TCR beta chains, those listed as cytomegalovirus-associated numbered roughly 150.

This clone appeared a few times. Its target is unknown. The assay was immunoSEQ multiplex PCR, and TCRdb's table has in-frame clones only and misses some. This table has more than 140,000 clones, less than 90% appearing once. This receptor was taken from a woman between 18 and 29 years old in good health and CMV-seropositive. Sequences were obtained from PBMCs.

The CDR3 DNA is TGTGCCAGCAGAGACAGGACGACCCCACACAAAAACATTCAGTACTTC. It translates to CASRDRTTPHKNIQYF. The V and J genes are TRBV21-1 and TRBJ2-4; no check of the table's D call, TRBD1, against the DNA was made. TRBV21-1 is a documented pseudogene. This CDR3 region has 16 residues.